This TCR beta chain was documented in a study of CD8+ T cells in alopecia areata. Across the study: Each day, treated patients took oral tofacitinib twice, at 5 to 10 mg per dose. Study observations and caveats: Scalp specimens additionally yield sequences from normal skin's resident alphabeta T cells.

This CDR3 has 15 residues. Germline CDR1 and CDR2: SQVTM and ANQGSEA. The V end lost 6 bases, the J end lost 4 bases, and 20 bases lay between the germline ends. Remarks on this clone: Its antigen is unidentified.

After isolation, RNA underwent reverse transcription to generate cDNA as the sequencing template. The method was immunoSEQ multiplex PCR; TCRdb's version includes in-frame clones alone and lacks a portion of them. The data show over 150,000 clones, roughly 60% seen once. The sequence came from a human donor with alopecia areata. The input for sequencing was CD4+ T cells sorted from blood, taken at week 0. This chain connects TRBV29-1 to TRBJ2-3; D may correspond to TRBD1 or TRBD2 (5 bases each). The CDR3 loop reads CSVGRGGGGADTQYF. The CDR3, as DNA: TGCAGCGTGGGGCGTGGAGGAGGCGGTGCAGATACGCAGTATTTT.